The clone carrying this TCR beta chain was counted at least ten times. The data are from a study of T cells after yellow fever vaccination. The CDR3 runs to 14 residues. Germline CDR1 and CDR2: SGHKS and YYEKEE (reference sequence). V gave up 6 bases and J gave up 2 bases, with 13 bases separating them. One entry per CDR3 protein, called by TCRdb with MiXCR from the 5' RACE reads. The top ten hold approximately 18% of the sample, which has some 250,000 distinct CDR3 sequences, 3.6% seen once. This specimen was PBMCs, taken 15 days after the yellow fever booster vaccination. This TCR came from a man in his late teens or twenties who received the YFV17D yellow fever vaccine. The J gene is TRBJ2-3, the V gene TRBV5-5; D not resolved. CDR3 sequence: CASNPAIFTDTQYF. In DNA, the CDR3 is TGTGCCAGCAACCCCGCTATCTTCACAGATACGCAGTATTTT. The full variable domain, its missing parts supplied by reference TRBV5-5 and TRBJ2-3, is DAGVTQSPTHLIKTRGQQVTLRCSPISGHKSVSWYQQVLGQGPQFIFQYYEKEERGRGNFPDRFSARQFPNYSSELNVNALLLGDSALYLCASNPAIFTDTQYFGPGTRLTVL.